Shown below are 22 T cell receptor beta chains from a single sample sequenced in a study of T cell responses to AZD1222 COVID-19 vaccine. The method was immunoSEQ multiplex PCR; TCRdb's version includes in-frame clones alone and lacks a portion of them. The sample holds over 85,000 clones; about nine tenths are singletons and the top ten take approximately 5.3%. The sample was peripheral blood, taken 28 days after the second AZD1222 dose. Every receptor here comes from an adult who received the AZD1222 COVID-19 vaccine.

This chain links TRBV5-8 with TRBJ2-7, with 7 bases matching TRBD1. Germline values: CDR1 SGHTS, CDR2 YDEGEE. The CDR3 length is 15 residues. Trimming removed 5 bases from V and 3 bases from J; junction bases left unmatched: 11. The DNA for the CDR3 is TGTGCCAGCAGTTATACAGGACAGGTAGGCTACGAGCAGTACGTC. Residues: CASSYTGQVGYEQYV.

The chain couples TRBV5-1 to TRBJ2-5; 9 positions agree with TRBD2. Per germline, CDR1 SGHRS and CDR2 YFSETQ. After removal of 4 bases from V and 7 bases from J, the junction contained 8 bases not matched to a gene. The CDR3 is 14 residues long. The chain's CDR3 is CASSVLAGLMTQYF. In nucleotides, the CDR3 is TGCGCCAGCAGCGTCCTAGCGGGGCTTATGACCCAGTACTTC.

The CDR3 region has the DNA TGCAGTGCTGGTGCTAGCGGGGGGGCCTACGAGCAGTACTTC. Amino acids: CSAGASGGAYEQYF. This chain uses TRBV20-1 with TRBJ2-7, with 12 bases that match TRBD2. The CDR3 runs to 14 residues. From germline, CDR1 is DFQATT and CDR2 SNEGSKA (reference sequence). The J segment lost 2 bases and the V segment lost 5 bases, leaving 4 bases of the junction unmatched.

The rearrangement joins TRBV4-2 to TRBJ1-2, with TRBD1 matching 8 bases. Germline V lookup: CDR1 LGHNA, CDR2 YNFKEQ. The CDR3 length is 14 residues. The junction had 6 bases not matched to a gene; V was cut back by 2 bases and J by 7 bases. CDR3 sequence (DNA): TGTGCCAGCAGCCAATCGGGACAGGCGCTTGGCTACACCTTC. Its protein is CASSQSGQALGYTF.

The rearrangement uses TRBV6-1 and TRBJ1-6; possible D gene TRBD1, 5 bases. V gave up 2 bases and J gave up 10 bases, with 15 bases separating them. Per the germline V gene, CDR1 is MNHNS and CDR2 is SASEGT. The CDR3 consists of 15 residues. The CDR3 bases are TGTGCCAGCAGTGAAAATCCTATTGGGGCCTCACCCCTCCACTTT. Its translation is CASSENPIGASPLHF.

The chain employs TRBV27 and TRBJ2-3; no clear D gene. Germline CDR1 MNHEY, CDR2 SMNVEV (reference sequence). V dropped 4 bases and J dropped 0 bases, with 11 bases sitting between them. The length of the CDR3 is 15 residues. CDR3 residues: CASSSYTTSTDTQYF. CDR3 in DNA: TGTGCCAGCAGTTCCTACACGACTAGCACAGATACGCAGTATTTT.

In the case of this clone: Relative to the germline gene, one junction end is altered; a read error may explain this. Here the CDR3 reads CASSTLLGSTGFSYNEQFF. The CDR3 DNA is TGTGCCAGCAGTACCCTACTAGGCTCGACAGGGTTCTCCTACAATGAGCAGTTCTTC. The chain has TRBV19 and TRBJ2-1; 7 bases are shared with TRBD1. This CDR3 comprises 19 residues. The germline V gene has CDR1 LNHDA and CDR2 SQIVND (reference sequence).

The rearrangement links TRBV11-3 to TRBJ2-7; 8 nucleotides line up with TRBD2. CDR1 is SGHNT and CDR2 is YENEEA in the germline V gene. V lost 5 bases and J lost 2; bases outside the gene matches: 14. The length of the CDR3 is 17 residues. CDR3 coding DNA: TGTGCCAGCAGCCCGGGGGGTCTAGCGGGCGAAACCTACGAGCAGTACTTC. Protein: CASSPGGLAGETYEQYF.

This chain uses TRBV24-1 with TRBJ2-1; 9 nucleotides line up with TRBD2. Germline-derived CDR1 and CDR2 are KGHDR and SFDVKD. V lost 4 bases, J lost 3 bases, and 12 bases stayed unmatched. The CDR3 is 18 amino acids. CDR3 nucleotide sequence: TGTGCCACCAGTGACCGTACTGAGCGGGGGGCCTTCTACAATGAGCAGTTCTTC. This codes for CATSDRTERGAFYNEQFF.

The rearrangement joins TRBV9 to TRBJ1-3; D unclear. Germline V lookup: CDR1 SGDLS, CDR2 YYNGEE. The CDR3 is 15 residues long. V gave up 3 bases and J gave up 4 bases, with 14 bases separating them. The CDR3 DNA follows: TGTGCCAGCAGCGGAGACCTGGGGAGCGGAAACACCATATATTTT. This encodes CASSGDLGSGNTIYF.

With respect to this clone: A junction boundary mismatches the germline segment, possibly from a read error. V gene TRBV19 combines with J gene TRBJ1-1; TRBD1 matches at 7 bases. Germline CDR1 LNHDA, CDR2 SQIVND (reference sequence). This CDR3 region has 11 residues. The CDR3, as DNA: TGTGCCAGTAGTCAGCGGGACAGACACATCTTT. Its protein product is CASSQRDRHIF. The full variable domain, completed using reference TRBV19 and TRBJ1-1, is DGGITQSPKYLFRKEGQNVTLSCEQNLNHDAMYWYRQDPGQGLRLIYYSQIVNDFQKGDIAEGYSVSREKKESFPLTVTSAQKNPTAFYLCASSQRDRHIFGQGTRLTVV.

The chain recombines TRBV5-4 with TRBJ2-2; D call uncertain. Trimming shortened V by 1 base and J by 6 bases, and 10 bases separated the two germline ends. There are 14 residues in the CDR3. Per the germline V gene, CDR1 is SGHNT and CDR2 is YYREEE (reference sequence). The chain's CDR3 is CASSLQGGAGELFF. CDR3 sequence (DNA): TGTGCCAGCAGCTTGCAAGGTGGGGCCGGGGAGCTGTTTTTT.

This sequence joins TRBV5-1 and TRBJ1-3; D call uncertain. V shed 1 base and J shed 0 bases, with 8 bases lying between them. Germline CDR1 reads SGHRS; CDR2 reads YFSETQ. There are 15 residues in the CDR3. CDR3 residues: CASSLRADSGNTIYF. Here the CDR3 DNA reads TGCGCCAGCAGCTTGCGGGCAGACTCTGGAAACACCATATATTTT.

The chain is built from TRBV11-1 and TRBJ2-2; no clear D. The germline V and J ends were trimmed by 6 bases and 7 bases, with 12 bases remaining between them. CDR3 length: 13 amino acids. Germline values: CDR1 SGHAT, CDR2 FQDESV (reference sequence). The CDR3 loop reads CASSKERGGELFF. The CDR3 DNA reads TGTGCCAGCAGTAAAGAGCGAGGCGGGGAGCTGTTTTTT.

V is TRBV9 and J is TRBJ2-1, with D unresolved. The germline gives CDR1 SGDLS, CDR2 YYNGEE. Trimming pared 4 bases from V and 8 bases from J, leaving 10 bases between. This CDR3 has 12 amino acids. The CDR3 DNA follows: TGTGCCAGCAGCCCCGACCGGCATGAGCAGTTCTTC. Amino acid sequence: CASSPDRHEQFF.

This chain joins TRBV6-1 and TRBJ2-7; the D is unclear. V was trimmed by 3 bases and J by 3 bases, leaving 6 bases between them. Germline assignment: CDR1 MNHNS and CDR2 SASEGT. This CDR3 has 12 amino acids. CDR3 in amino acids: CASSDTGYEQYV. The CDR3 DNA sequence: TGTGCCAGCAGTGACACCGGCTACGAGCAGTACGTC.

The rearrangement joins TRBV19 to TRBJ1-1, with a weak D call TRBD1 (6 bases). The CDR3 is 16 amino acids. Trimming took 0 bases from V and 4 from J, leaving 15 bases between them. Germline V gene lookup returns CDR1 LNHDA and CDR2 SQIVND (reference sequence). The CDR3 spells CASSIDEGRGLTEAFF. The CDR3 nucleotides read TGTGCCAGTAGTATAGATGAGGGCAGGGGACTCACTGAAGCTTTCTTT.

This sequence joins TRBV30 and TRBJ2-7; 7 bases are shared with TRBD1. J gave up 3 bases and V 4 bases, and 3 bases lay outside the gene matches. The CDR3 is made up of 12 amino acids. Germline V CDR1 and CDR2: GTSNPN, SVGIG (reference sequence). The chain's CDR3 is CAWNRDSYEQYF. In DNA, the CDR3 is TGTGCCTGGAATCGGGACAGCTACGAGCAGTACTTC.

CDR3 nucleotide sequence: TGCAGCGACTCGGGAGACTATGGCTACACCTTC. This codes for CSDSGDYGYTF. The chain is built from TRBV29-1 and TRBJ1-2, with no clear D. V was pared by 7 bases and J by 3 bases, with 9 bases between. This CDR3 contains 11 residues. CDR1 SQVTM and CDR2 ANQGSEA come from the germline V gene.

This chain uses TRBV27 with TRBJ1-2, with D perhaps matching TRBD1 (6 bases). CDR1 and CDR2 from the germline V gene are MNHEY and SMNVEV (reference sequence). The CDR3 is 12 amino acids. V was shortened by 6 bases and J by 7 bases, with 12 bases between the two germline ends. The CDR3 coding sequence is TGTGCCAGCAGCCCAAGGGGGGGTGGCTACACCTTC. This codes for CASSPRGGGYTF.

The chain joins TRBV27 to TRBJ1-6; no reliable D call. Trimming shortened V by 6 bases and J by 0 bases, and 18 bases separated the two germline ends. In germline, CDR1 is MNHEY, CDR2 SMNVEV (reference sequence). The CDR3 spans 18 residues. The CDR3: CASSHLDLGSSYNSPLHF. Here the CDR3 DNA reads TGTGCCAGCAGCCACCTCGACCTGGGGAGCTCCTATAATTCACCCCTCCACTTT.

In nucleotides, the CDR3 is TGTGCCAGCAGTTCGGAGACAGGTTACGAGCAGTACGTC. It is translated as CASSSETGYEQYV. The gene calls are TRBV6-2 or TRBV6-3 and TRBJ2-7; possible D gene TRBD1, 6 bases. The germline V gene has CDR1 MNHEY and CDR2 SVGEGT. This CDR3 is 13 amino acids long. Trimming shortened V by 4 bases and J by 4 bases, and 11 bases separated the two germline ends.